The 21 T cell receptor beta chains in this list originate from one sample, sequenced in a study of PD-L1 blockade in urothelial cancer. Repertoires were generated with immunoSEQ multiplex PCR, while TCRdb's copy carries only in-frame clones and drops some. The table lists about 50,000 clones, roughly 84% of them singletons. The time point here: peripheral blood 6 weeks after treatment start. The sample was PBMCs, taken around atezolizumab (anti-PD-L1) treatment. The receptors originated from a man in his fifties or sixties with urothelial cancer.

CDR3 protein: CASSGQGQGAQYF. The DNA of the CDR3 is TGTGCCAGCAGCGGCCAGGGGCAGGGAGCCCAGTACTTC. This chain links TRBV9 with TRBJ2-5; D possibly corresponds to TRBD1 (6 bases). CDR1 and CDR2 (germline): SGDLS, YYNGEE. This CDR3 has 13 residues. V was shortened by 3 bases and J by 9 bases, with 15 bases between the two germline ends.

The CDR3 sequence is CASSQVPSNEQFF. CDR3 nucleotide sequence: TGCGCCAGCAGCCAAGTTCCCAGCAATGAGCAGTTCTTC. The genes are TRBV4-3 and TRBJ2-1; D gene ambiguous. CDR1 LGHNA and CDR2 YSLEER come from the germline V gene. The CDR3 consists of 13 residues. Trimming removed 1 base at V and 6 bases at J, with 7 bases between.

The chain has TRBV7-9 and TRBJ1-5, with D maybe TRBD1 (6 bases). Trimming took 5 bases from V and 2 from J, leaving 10 bases between them. CDR3 length equals 14 residues. The germline V gene encodes CDR1 SEHNR and CDR2 FQNEAQ (reference sequence). This CDR3 is CASSAQGGNQPQHF. The CDR3 DNA reads as TGTGCCAGCAGCGCACAGGGAGGCAATCAGCCCCAGCATTTT. The complete variable domain, with remaining parts taken from reference TRBV7-9 and TRBJ1-5, reads DTGVSQNPRHKITKRGQNVTFRCDPISEHNRLYWYRQTLGQGPEFLTYFQNEAQLEKSRLLSDRFSAERPKGSFSTLEIQRTEQGDSAMYLCASSAQGGNQPQHFGDGTRLSIL.

The J gene is TRBJ2-7, the V gene TRBV28; 9 bases match TRBD1. Per the germline V gene, CDR1 is MDHEN and CDR2 is SYDVKM. This CDR3 comprises 14 residues. V was clipped by 5 bases and J by 5 bases; unmatched bases: 7. Here the CDR3 reads CASSDMGQGDEQYF. CDR3 bases: TGTGCCAGCAGTGACATGGGACAGGGTGACGAGCAGTACTTC.

The CDR3 loop is CASSQGGTITKNIQYF. CDR3 in DNA: TGTGCCAGCAGCCAAGGAGGGACTATAACTAAAAACATTCAGTACTTC. The genes are TRBV14 and TRBJ2-4, with 7 bases matching TRBD2. Germline-derived CDR1 and CDR2 are SGHDN and FVKESK. This CDR3 contains 16 residues. V shed 1 base and J 4 bases; nucleotides not matched to a gene: 7.

The chain uses TRBV7-2 and TRBJ2-7; D not resolved. This CDR3 spans 17 amino acids. Trimming pared 4 bases from V and 6 bases from J, leaving 25 bases between. The V gene's germline CDR1 is SGHTA and CDR2 FQGNSA. The DNA of the CDR3 is TGTGCCAGCAGCTCTATGCCGCGAATTTCCCAGCCGGGCGAGCAGTACTTC. This sequence encodes CASSSMPRISQPGEQYF.

In this sample, this clone turned up a few times. This rearrangement joins TRBV19 to TRBJ2-1; 7 nucleotides match TRBD1. The J segment lost 2 bases and the V segment lost 1 base, leaving 5 bases of the junction unmatched. Germline CDR1 reads LNHDA; CDR2 reads SQIVND (reference sequence). The CDR3 totals 16 residues. CDR3: CASSIVGQGAYNEQFF. CDR3 sequence (DNA): TGTGCCAGTAGTATAGTAGGTCAGGGGGCCTACAATGAGCAGTTCTTC.

The chain uses TRBV19 and TRBJ2-5; 9 positions agree with TRBD1. CDR3 length: 14 residues. Per the germline V gene, CDR1 is LNHDA and CDR2 is SQIVND (reference sequence). With V trimmed by 5 bases and J by 5 bases, 6 bases remained unmatched. CDR3 coding DNA: TGTGCCAGTAGTCTCAACAGGGGGCGGGAGACCCAGTACTTC. Translation gives CASSLNRGRETQYF.

The rearrangement links TRBV4-3 to TRBJ2-1; TRBD1 agrees at 7 bases. The CDR3 sequence is 15 residues long. Per the germline V gene, CDR1 is LGHNA and CDR2 is YSLEER. The trim removed 4 bases at V and 5 bases at J, leaving 8 bases unmatched. The CDR3 DNA reads TGCGCCAGCAGCCGAGAACCCGGGACAGACAATGAGCAGTTCTTC. It is translated as CASSREPGTDNEQFF.

The rearrangement joins TRBV6-1 to TRBJ1-2, with a weak D call TRBD1 (5 bases). The CDR3 spans 16 residues. CDR1 and CDR2 from the germline V gene are MNHNS and SASEGT. V was pared by 3 bases and J by 5 bases, with 19 bases between. The CDR3 coding sequence is TGTGCCAGCAGTGAGGGGGGACGGTTCCCGATATATGGCTACACCTTC. Amino acids: CASSEGGRFPIYGYTF.

CDR3: CASRLLGADTQYF. The DNA of the CDR3 is TGTGCCAGTCGACTACTGGGTGCAGATACGCAGTATTTT. The gene calls are TRBV19 and TRBJ2-3; TRBD2 might be the D (5 bases). Trimming cost V 8 bases and J 4 bases, with 13 bases left between them. The germline CDR1 and CDR2 sequences are LNHDA and SQIVND (reference sequence). The CDR3 covers 13 residues.

The rearrangement links TRBV27 to TRBJ2-7, with D maybe TRBD2 (5 bases). V lost 2 bases to trimming and J lost 3 bases, with 11 bases between them. This CDR3 comprises 14 residues. The germline CDR1 and CDR2 sequences are MNHEY and SMNVEV (reference sequence). The CDR3 DNA sequence: TGTGCCAGCAGTTTAGATTTCGGGAACTACGAGCAGTACTTC. Protein sequence: CASSLDFGNYEQYF.

The gene calls are TRBV7-2 and TRBJ1-2, with D perhaps matching TRBD1 (6 bases). Between the trimmed V and J ends, which lost 5 bases and 8 bases, there was a span of 18 bases. The germline V gene encodes CDR1 SGHTA and CDR2 FQGNSA. This CDR3 is 14 amino acids long. CDR3 in DNA: TGTGCCAGCAGCCGGGGGGGGGCCCTAGAAGGCTACACCTTC. Translated: CASSRGGALEGYTF.

This chain joins TRBV7-2 and TRBJ2-5; 10 bases agree with TRBD2. CDR1 is SGHTA, CDR2 FQGNSA, per germline. The length of the CDR3 is 17 residues. Germline trimming cut 5 bases from V and 4 bases from J; bases unmatched to any gene: 13. CDR3 coding DNA: TGTGCCAGCAGCCCTCCACTAGCGGGAAAGAGCGCAGAGACCCAGTACTTC. Encoded protein: CASSPPLAGKSAETQYF.

J is TRBJ2-5 and V is TRBV19, with 10 positions matching TRBD2. The CDR3 runs to 16 residues. With V trimmed by 4 bases and J by 5 bases, 10 bases remained unmatched. The germline V gene has CDR1 LNHDA and CDR2 SQIVND (reference sequence). This CDR3 is CASSTAQRGGYETQYF. DNA of the CDR3: TGTGCCAGTAGTACCGCACAGCGGGGGGGTTATGAGACCCAGTACTTC.

V is TRBV5-5 and J is TRBJ2-7; 7 positions agree with TRBD1. Germline-derived CDR1 and CDR2 are SGHKS and YYEKEE (reference sequence). There are 14 residues in the CDR3. J was trimmed by 4 bases and V by 2 bases; bases with no gene match: 6. The CDR3 nucleotides read TGTGCCAGCAGCTTAGAAACAGGGGCGTACGAGCAGTACTTC. Translation gives CASSLETGAYEQYF.

CDR3 region: CASSEHGQILYGYTF. The DNA of the CDR3 is TGTGCCAGCAGTGAACATGGACAGATATTATATGGCTACACCTTC. The V gene is TRBV6-1, the J gene TRBJ1-2, with a tentative D call TRBD1 (6 bases). The CDR3 runs to 15 residues. The ends were cut back, 2 bases at V and 5 bases at J, with 15 bases in the middle. Germline-derived CDR1 and CDR2 are MNHNS and SASEGT.

This chain connects TRBV6-1 to TRBJ2-2; 9 bases align to TRBD1. Germline CDR1 is MNHNS and CDR2 is SASEGT. The ends lost 3 bases at V and 4 bases at J; junction bases unmatched: 6. The CDR3 has 16 residues. The DNA of the CDR3 is TGTGCCAGCAGTGACCAGCCGACAGGGGGCACCGGGGAGCTGTTTTTT. This encodes CASSDQPTGGTGELFF.

The chain carries TRBV5-1 and TRBJ2-7, with TRBD1 matching 11 bases. Trimming at V came to 4 bases and at J to 3 bases, leaving 21 bases not matched to a gene. The CDR3 runs to 20 residues. CDR1 is SGHRS, CDR2 YFSETQ, per germline. CDR3 protein: CASSQEGQGALSQHHYEQYF. CDR3 nucleotides: TGCGCCAGCAGCCAAGAAGGACAGGGGGCGCTATCGCAGCATCACTACGAGCAGTACTTC.

The V call is TRBV7-9, the J call TRBJ2-2; D may be TRBD2 (5 bases). V was pared by 6 bases and J by 5 bases, with 7 bases between. The CDR3 sequence is 12 residues long. Germline CDR1 reads SEHNR; CDR2 reads FQNEAQ (reference sequence). The CDR3 nucleotides read TGTGCCAGCAGGAGAGGGACCGGGGAGCTGTTTTTT. It codes for CASRRGTGELFF. Drawing the rest from reference TRBV7-9 and TRBJ2-2, the complete variable domain is DTGVSQNPRHKITKRGQNVTFRCDPISEHNRLYWYRQTLGQGPEFLTYFQNEAQLEKSRLLSDRFSAERPKGSFSTLEIQRTEQGDSAMYLCASRRGTGELFFGEGSRLTVL.

The chain has TRBV2 and TRBJ2-7, with a tentative D call TRBD2 (5 bases). The CDR3 consists of 16 residues. Trimming left V 2 bases short and J 3 bases short, with 17 bases between. Germline V CDR1 and CDR2: SNHLY, FYNNEI. CDR3 in amino acids: CASSETPGGNYYEQYF. CDR3 nucleotides: TGTGCCAGCAGTGAAACCCCCGGAGGCAACTACTACGAGCAGTACTTC.